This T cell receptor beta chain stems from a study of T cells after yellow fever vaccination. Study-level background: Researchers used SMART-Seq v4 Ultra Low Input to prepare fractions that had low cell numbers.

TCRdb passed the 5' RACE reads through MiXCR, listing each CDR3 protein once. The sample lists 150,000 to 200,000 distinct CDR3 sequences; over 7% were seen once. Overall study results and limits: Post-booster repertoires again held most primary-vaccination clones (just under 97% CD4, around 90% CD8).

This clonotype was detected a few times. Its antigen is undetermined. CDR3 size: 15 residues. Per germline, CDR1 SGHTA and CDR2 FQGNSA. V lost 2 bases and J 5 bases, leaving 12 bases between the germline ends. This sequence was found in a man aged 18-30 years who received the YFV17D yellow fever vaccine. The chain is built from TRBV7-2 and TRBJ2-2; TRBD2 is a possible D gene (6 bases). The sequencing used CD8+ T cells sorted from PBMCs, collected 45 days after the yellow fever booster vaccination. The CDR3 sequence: CASSLLGGRTGELFF. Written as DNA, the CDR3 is TGTGCCAGCAGCTTACTGGGGGGTCGGACCGGGGAGCTGTTTTTT.